The 24 T cell receptor beta chains presented below share a single source sample, sequenced in a study of shared clonotypes between healthy human individuals. Naive CD8 cells lacked CD45RO, underwent positive selection for CCR7 and left out terminally differentiated effector memory CD45RA+ cells. The table came from immunoSEQ multiplex PCR; TCRdb's copy has only in-frame clones and leaves some out. The sample holds over 2,000,000 clones, just over 90% seen once. Sequencing was carried out using naive CD8+ T cells from PBMCs. These receptors were collected from a man aged 18 to 30 in good health. Some clones in this sample may be carry-over from other donors' samples.

The genes are TRBV28 and TRBJ2-5, with D perhaps being TRBD1 or TRBD2 (5 bases each). V was shortened by 2 bases and J by 5 bases, with 12 bases between the two germline ends. Germline V lookup: CDR1 MDHEN, CDR2 SYDVKM. CDR3 size: 14 residues. In DNA form, the CDR3 reads TGTGCCAGCAGTTTAGTTCTAGGGGAGGAGACCCAGTACTTC. It specifies CASSLVLGEETQYF.

The V gene is TRBV6-5, the J gene TRBJ2-7, with a tentative D call TRBD1 (6 bases). Germline CDR1 reads MNHEY; CDR2 reads SVGAGI. The CDR3 is 15 amino acids. The V and J ends lost 2 bases and 0 bases respectively, with 11 bases between them. CDR3 loop: CASSYRQATSYEQYF. CDR3 DNA: TGTGCCAGCAGTTACCGACAGGCAACCTCCTACGAGCAGTACTTC.

This chain connects TRBV9 to TRBJ1-2; no clear D gene. The CDR3 length is 18 residues. V was clipped by 0 bases and J by 3 bases, with 21 bases between them. CDR1 SGDLS and CDR2 YYNGEE come from the germline V gene. This CDR3 reads CASSVGGVQVLNHYGYTF. The CDR3 nucleotides are TGTGCCAGCAGCGTAGGAGGAGTCCAGGTATTAAATCACTATGGCTACACCTTC.

The rearrangement uses TRBV29-1 and TRBJ2-7; TRBD1 agrees at 7 bases. The CDR3 sequence is 12 residues long. Per the germline V gene, CDR1 is SQVTM and CDR2 is ANQGSEA. V lost 5 bases and J lost 6; bases outside the gene matches: 7. As DNA, the CDR3 is TGCAGCGTTAAGAGGGGGCTCGGCGAGCAGTACTTC. Amino acids: CSVKRGLGEQYF.

V usage is TRBV5-1 and J usage is TRBJ2-7; no reliable D call. Trimming removed 0 bases from V and 1 base from J, with 14 bases in between. Germline V gene lookup returns CDR1 SGHRS and CDR2 YFSETQ. This CDR3 comprises 16 residues. Here the CDR3 reads CASSLESAKTSYEQYF. CDR3 DNA: TGCGCCAGCAGCTTGGAATCCGCTAAGACTTCCTACGAGCAGTACTTC.

This rearrangement joins TRBV6-1 to TRBJ2-3; the D call may be TRBD1 or TRBD2 (6 bases each). Germline V CDR1 and CDR2: MNHNS, SASEGT. V was cut by 3 bases and J by 5 bases, with 18 bases left in between. CDR3 length equals 16 residues. In DNA form, the CDR3 reads TGTGCCAGCAGTGACCTTCTAGTAGAGGGGGGAGATACGCAGTATTTT. Amino acid sequence: CASSDLLVEGGDTQYF.

This chain links TRBV9 with TRBJ1-2; possibly TRBD1 for D (5 bases). V lost 4 bases, J lost 6 bases, and 22 bases lay in between. There are 16 residues in the CDR3. Looked up from germline, CDR1 is SGDLS and CDR2 is YYNGEE. The CDR3 coding sequence is TGTGCCAGCAGCCTTCGAGACGGACACTACGAGGATGGCTACACCTTC. It specifies CASSLRDGHYEDGYTF. The whole variable domain, remainder taken from reference TRBV9 and TRBJ1-2, is DSGVTQTPKHLITATGQRVTLRCSPRSGDLSVYWYQQSLDQGLQFLIQYYNGEERAKGNILERFSAQQFPDLHSELNLSSLELGDSALYFCASSLRDGHYEDGYTFGSGTRLTVV.

The chain is built from TRBV5-1 and TRBJ2-3; 7 bases match TRBD1. Unmatched junction bases numbered 10, after V lost 5 bases and J lost 1 base. The length of the CDR3 is 16 residues. The V gene's germline CDR1 is SGHRS and CDR2 YFSETQ. The CDR3 region is CASSLNGDSRTDTQYF. Written as DNA, the CDR3 is TGCGCCAGCAGTTTGAACGGGGACAGTCGCACAGATACGCAGTATTTT.

This chain joins TRBV4-1 and TRBJ2-1; D uncertain. Trimming left V 0 bases short and J 8 bases short, with 11 bases between. This CDR3 has 14 amino acids. Germline assignment: CDR1 MGHRA and CDR2 YSYEKL. CDR3 sequence reads: CASSQEAGVDEQFF. In nucleotides, the CDR3 is TGCGCCAGCAGCCAAGAGGCTGGGGTCGATGAGCAGTTCTTC.

The rearrangement joins TRBV19 to TRBJ2-7; D is unresolved. The germline V and J ends were trimmed by 5 bases and 10 bases, with 15 bases remaining between them. The CDR3 consists of 12 residues. The germline V gene encodes CDR1 LNHDA and CDR2 SQIVND (reference sequence). CDR3 protein: CASSSLGGHQYF. In DNA, the CDR3 is TGTGCCAGTAGTTCCCTGGGCGGCCACCAGTACTTC.

V usage is TRBV4-2 and J usage is TRBJ1-2; 7 bases are shared with TRBD1. V gave up 1 base and J gave up 7 bases; unmatched junction bases: 9. The CDR3 is made up of 15 amino acids. Germline V gene sequence: CDR1 LGHNA, CDR2 YNFKEQ. CDR3 sequence reads: CASSQAPGQWFGYTF. The DNA of the CDR3 is TGTGCCAGCAGCCAAGCCCCGGGACAGTGGTTTGGCTACACCTTC.

This sequence joins TRBV6-4 and TRBJ2-2; TRBD2 agrees at 12 bases. The germline gives CDR1 MRHNA, CDR2 SNTAGT. The CDR3 totals 18 residues. The J segment lost 1 base and the V segment lost 6 bases, leaving 9 bases of the junction unmatched. In DNA, the CDR3 is TGTGCCAGCAGCAGACTAGCGGGAGCCCTCCAGAACACCGGGGAGCTGTTTTTT. It codes for CASSRLAGALQNTGELFF.

The chain has TRBV5-1 and TRBJ2-1, with 8 bases matching TRBD2. The germline V gene encodes CDR1 SGHRS and CDR2 YFSETQ. The CDR3 runs to 14 residues. J was trimmed by 6 bases and V by 4 bases; bases with no gene match: 6. The CDR3 bases are TGCGCCAGCAGCGGGACTAGAAGTGGCAATGAGCAGTTCTTC. It yields the protein CASSGTRSGNEQFF. Together with reference TRBV5-1 and TRBJ2-1, the CDR3 gives the full variable domain: KAGVTQTPRYLIKTRGQQVTLSCSPISGHRSVSWYQQTPGQGLQFLFEYFSETQRNKGNFPGRFSGRQFSNSRSEMNVSTLELGDSALYLCASSGTRSGNEQFFGPGTRLTVL.

V is TRBV28 and J is TRBJ2-1; D call uncertain. Trimming took 6 bases from V and 8 from J, leaving 20 bases between them. The CDR3 totals 15 residues. Looked up from germline, CDR1 is MDHEN and CDR2 is SYDVKM. The CDR3 protein is CASSLPRAFRDEQFF. The CDR3 coding sequence is TGTGCCAGCAGCCTCCCCAGAGCCTTTAGGGATGAGCAGTTCTTC.

The chain combines TRBV28 with TRBJ2-1; either TRBD1 or TRBD2 may supply D (5 bases each). V gave up 3 bases and J gave up 3 bases, with 15 bases separating them. The CDR3 runs to 16 residues. The germline gives CDR1 MDHEN, CDR2 SYDVKM. This CDR3 is CASSFEGVGGYNEQFF. Here the CDR3 DNA reads TGTGCCAGCAGTTTCGAGGGTGTTGGGGGCTACAATGAGCAGTTCTTC.

Comments on this clone: Different DNA sequences within this sample yield the same CDR3. The chain links TRBV6-5 to TRBJ1-1; weak D call: TRBD1 (6 bases). The V end was cut by 0 bases, the J end by 0 bases, with 8 bases between. The CDR3 length is 15 residues. The germline V gene has CDR1 MNHEY and CDR2 SVGAGI. The CDR3 loop reads CASSYSTGLNTEAFF. CDR3 DNA sequence: TGTGCCAGCAGTTACTCGACAGGATTGAACACTGAAGCTTTCTTT.

This chain uses TRBV6-6 with TRBJ2-7, with D perhaps assigned TRBD1 or TRBD2 (6 bases each). CDR1 is MNHNY, CDR2 SVGAGI, per germline (reference sequence). The CDR3 runs to 14 residues. V lost 2 bases and J lost 2, with 10 bases in between. The CDR3 DNA reads as TGTGCCAGCAGTTACGGGGGGCACCCCTACGAGCAGTACTTC. This sequence encodes CASSYGGHPYEQYF.

This chain connects TRBV27 to TRBJ2-7; tentative D call: TRBD1 (6 bases). In germline, CDR1 is MNHEY, CDR2 SMNVEV (reference sequence). The germline V and J ends were trimmed by 5 bases and 3 bases, with 20 bases remaining between them. The CDR3 contains 16 residues. The CDR3: CASSVLGTSPIYEQYF. The CDR3 bases are TGTGCCAGCAGTGTACTCGGGACAAGCCCTATCTACGAGCAGTACTTC.

The chain links TRBV11-3 to TRBJ2-7, with D hard to call. The CDR3 consists of 13 residues. Trimming took 5 bases from V and 4 from J, leaving 12 bases between them. Germline V gene lookup returns CDR1 SGHNT and CDR2 YENEEA. The CDR3: CASSPSRDYEQYF. CDR3 in DNA: TGTGCCAGCAGCCCATCTAGGGATTACGAGCAGTACTTC. Looking up the rest from reference TRBV11-3 and TRBJ2-7 gives the full variable domain: EAGVVQSPRYKIIEKKQPVAFWCNPISGHNTLYWYLQNLGQGPELLIRYENEEAVDDSQLPKDRFSAERLKGVDSTLKIQPAELGDSAVYLCASSPSRDYEQYFGPGTRLTVT.

This chain links TRBV28 with TRBJ1-4, with D maybe TRBD1 (6 bases). V lost 2 bases and J 5 bases, leaving 6 bases between the germline ends. The CDR3 runs to 13 residues. CDR1 is MDHEN, CDR2 SYDVKM, per germline. CDR3 region: CASSLQGNEKLFF. The CDR3 coding sequence is TGTGCCAGCAGTTTACAGGGGAATGAAAAACTGTTTTTT.

V and J are TRBV29-1 and TRBJ2-5; TRBD1 matches at 12 bases. Looked up from germline, CDR1 is SQVTM and CDR2 is ANQGSEA. After removal of 6 bases from V and 4 bases from J, the junction contained 9 bases not matched to a gene. This CDR3 contains 15 residues. DNA of the CDR3: TGCAGCGTGATAACCGGGACAGGGGGCACAGAGACCCAGTACTTC. Translated, it gives CSVITGTGGTETQYF.

J is TRBJ2-7 and V is TRBV10-2, with TRBD1 as a possible D gene (6 bases). Per the germline V gene, CDR1 is WSHSY and CDR2 is SAAADI. Between the trimmed V and J ends, which lost 11 bases and 0 bases, there was a span of 14 bases. CDR3 length: 13 amino acids. The CDR3 DNA reads as TGCGCCGTCCAAAGGACAGACTCCTACGAGCAGTACTTC. Translation gives CAVQRTDSYEQYF.

This chain uses TRBV7-6 with TRBJ2-1; no definite D call. The CDR3 is 13 residues long. The germline gives CDR1 SGHVS, CDR2 FNYEAQ. Deletions cut 5 bases from V and 3 bases from J, with 8 bases between. The CDR3 DNA is TGTGCCAGCAGCAGAGTAGTCTACAATGAGCAGTTCTTC. Translation: CASSRVVYNEQFF.

Concerning this clone: The same CDR3 also results from other DNA sequences found in this sample. V usage is TRBV5-1 and J usage is TRBJ1-1; D remains ambiguous. The CDR3 spans 13 residues. From germline, CDR1 is SGHRS and CDR2 YFSETQ. V was clipped by 4 bases and J by 0 bases, with 7 bases between them. The CDR3 region has the DNA TGCGCCAGCAGCCTCCGGGTGAACACTGAAGCTTTCTTT. Translation: CASSLRVNTEAFF.